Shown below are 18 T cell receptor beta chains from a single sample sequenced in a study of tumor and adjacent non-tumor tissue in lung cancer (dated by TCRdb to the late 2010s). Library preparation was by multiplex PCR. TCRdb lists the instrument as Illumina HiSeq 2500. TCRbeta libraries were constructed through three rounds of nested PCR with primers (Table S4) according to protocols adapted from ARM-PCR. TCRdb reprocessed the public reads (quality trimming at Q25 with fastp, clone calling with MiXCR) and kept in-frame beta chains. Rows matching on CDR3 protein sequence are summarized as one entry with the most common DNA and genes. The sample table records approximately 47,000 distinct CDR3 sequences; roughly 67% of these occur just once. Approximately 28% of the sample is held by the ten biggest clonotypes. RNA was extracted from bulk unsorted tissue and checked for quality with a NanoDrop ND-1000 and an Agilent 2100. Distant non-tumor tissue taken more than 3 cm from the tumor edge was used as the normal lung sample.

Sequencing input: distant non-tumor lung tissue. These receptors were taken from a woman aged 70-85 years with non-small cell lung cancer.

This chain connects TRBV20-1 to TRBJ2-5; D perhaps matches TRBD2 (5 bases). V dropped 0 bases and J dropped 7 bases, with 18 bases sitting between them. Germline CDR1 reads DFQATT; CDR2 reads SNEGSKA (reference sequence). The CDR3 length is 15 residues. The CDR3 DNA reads TGCAGTGCTAGAGATCTGAGCGTCCCCCGGGGGACCCAGTACTTC. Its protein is CSARDLSVPRGTQYF.

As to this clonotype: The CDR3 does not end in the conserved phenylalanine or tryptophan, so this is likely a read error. As DNA, the CDR3 is TGTGCCAGCAGTTTAGTGATAGGGGGCGGAGGAGGCTACACCTCC. Encoded protein: CASSLVIGGGGGYTS. This rearrangement joins TRBV12-3 or TRBV12-4 to TRBJ1-2, with 7 bases that match TRBD1. The CDR3 covers 15 residues. J lost 8 bases, V lost 1 base, and 10 bases had no gene match.

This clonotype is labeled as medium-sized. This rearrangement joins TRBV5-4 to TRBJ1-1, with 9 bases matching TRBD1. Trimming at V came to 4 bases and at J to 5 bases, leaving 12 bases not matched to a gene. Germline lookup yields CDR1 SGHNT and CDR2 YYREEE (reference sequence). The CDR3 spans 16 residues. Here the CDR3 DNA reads TGTGCCAGCAGCCGTATTCCGGGACAGGGAGTTACTGAAGCTTTCTTT. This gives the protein CASSRIPGQGVTEAFF.

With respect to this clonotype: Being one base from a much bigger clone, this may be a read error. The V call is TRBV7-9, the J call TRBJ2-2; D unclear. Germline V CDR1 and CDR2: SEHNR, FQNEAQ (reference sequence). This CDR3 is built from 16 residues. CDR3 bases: TGTGCCAACAGCTCGCCCAGGACGGACGCCACCGGGGAGCTGTTTTTT. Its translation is CANSSPRTDATGELFF.

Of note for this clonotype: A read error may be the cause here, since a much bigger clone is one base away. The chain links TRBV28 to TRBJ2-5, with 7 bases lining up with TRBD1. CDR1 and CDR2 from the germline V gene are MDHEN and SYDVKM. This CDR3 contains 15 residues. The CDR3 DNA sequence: TGTGTCAGCAGTGCCCCCCTACAGGGGAAAGAGACCCAGTACTTC. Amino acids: CVSSAPLQGKETQYF.

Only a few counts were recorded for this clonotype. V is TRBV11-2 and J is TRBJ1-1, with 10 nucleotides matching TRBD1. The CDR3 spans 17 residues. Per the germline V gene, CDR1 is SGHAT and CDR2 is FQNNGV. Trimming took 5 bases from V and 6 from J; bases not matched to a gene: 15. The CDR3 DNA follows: TGTGCCAGCAGCCCGGGACAGGGGTTGACTTCGGTACCTGAAGCTTTCTTT. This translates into CASSPGQGLTSVPEAFF.

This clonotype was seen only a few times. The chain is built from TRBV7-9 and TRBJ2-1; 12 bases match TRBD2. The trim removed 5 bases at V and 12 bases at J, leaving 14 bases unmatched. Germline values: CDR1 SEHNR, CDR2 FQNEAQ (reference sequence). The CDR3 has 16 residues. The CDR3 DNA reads TGTGCCAGCAGCCAAGGACTAGCGGGGCTCAATGGGGGGCAGTTCTTC. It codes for CASSQGLAGLNGGQFF.

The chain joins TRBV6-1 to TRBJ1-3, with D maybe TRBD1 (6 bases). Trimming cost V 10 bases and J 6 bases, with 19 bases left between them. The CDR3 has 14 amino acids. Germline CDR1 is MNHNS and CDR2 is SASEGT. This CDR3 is CATQEGDSINTIYF. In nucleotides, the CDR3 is TGTGCCACCCAAGAGGGGGACTCTATAAACACCATATATTTT.

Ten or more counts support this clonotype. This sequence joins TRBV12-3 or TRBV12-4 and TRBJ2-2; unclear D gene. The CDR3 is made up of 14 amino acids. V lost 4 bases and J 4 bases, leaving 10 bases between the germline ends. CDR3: CASSSTEITGELFF. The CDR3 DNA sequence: TGTGCCAGCAGTTCTACAGAAATCACCGGGGAGCTGTTTTTT.

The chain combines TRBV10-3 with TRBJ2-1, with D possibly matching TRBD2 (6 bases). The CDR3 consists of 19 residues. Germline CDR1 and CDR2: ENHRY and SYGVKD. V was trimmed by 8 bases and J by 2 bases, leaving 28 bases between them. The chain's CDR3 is CAISTKVTSGWSPYNEQFF. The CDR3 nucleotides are TGTGCCATCTCGACAAAGGTGACTAGTGGATGGAGCCCCTACAATGAGCAGTTCTTC.

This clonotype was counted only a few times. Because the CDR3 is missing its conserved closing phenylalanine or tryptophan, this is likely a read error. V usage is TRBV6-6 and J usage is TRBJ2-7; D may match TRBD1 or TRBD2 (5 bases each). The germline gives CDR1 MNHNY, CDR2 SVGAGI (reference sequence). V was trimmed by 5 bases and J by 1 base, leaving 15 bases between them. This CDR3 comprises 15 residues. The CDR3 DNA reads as TGTGCCAGCAGTAGAGCCGGGGCAGGTTCCTACGAGCAGTACTCC. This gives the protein CASSRAGAGSYEQYS.

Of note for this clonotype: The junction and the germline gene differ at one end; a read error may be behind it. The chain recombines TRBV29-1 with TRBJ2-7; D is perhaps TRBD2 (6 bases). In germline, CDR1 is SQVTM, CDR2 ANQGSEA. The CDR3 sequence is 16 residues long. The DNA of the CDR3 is TGCAGCGTTGACCTCGCCGGGACTGTGGGCTCCTACGAGCAGTATTTC. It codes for CSVDLAGTVGSYEQYF.

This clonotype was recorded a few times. The CDR3 is CSARRLSNEQFF. The CDR3 nucleotides read TGCAGTGCTAGGAGGCTATCCAATGAGCAGTTCTTC. The chain is built from TRBV20-1 and TRBJ2-1, with D unresolved. Trimming cost V 3 bases and J 6 bases, with 9 bases left between them. The CDR3 spans 12 residues. CDR1 is DFQATT and CDR2 is SNEGSKA in the germline V gene (reference sequence).

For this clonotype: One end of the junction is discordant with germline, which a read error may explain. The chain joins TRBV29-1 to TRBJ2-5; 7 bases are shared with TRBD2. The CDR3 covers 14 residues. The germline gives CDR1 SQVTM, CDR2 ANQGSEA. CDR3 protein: CSVEASGVLETQYF. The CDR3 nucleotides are TGCAGTGTTGAGGCTAGCGGTGTACTAGAGACCCAGTACTTC. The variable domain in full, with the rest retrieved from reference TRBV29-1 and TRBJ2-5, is SAVISQKPSRDICQRGTSLTIQCQVDSQVTMMFWYRQQPGQSLTLIATANQGSEATYESGFVIDKFPISRPNLTFSTLTVSNMSPEDSSIYLCSVEASGVLETQYFGPGTRLLVL.

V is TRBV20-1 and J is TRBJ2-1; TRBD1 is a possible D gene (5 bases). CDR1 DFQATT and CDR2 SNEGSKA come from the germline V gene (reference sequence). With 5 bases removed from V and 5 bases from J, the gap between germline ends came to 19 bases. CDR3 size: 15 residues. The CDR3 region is CSADRLAVTDNEQFF. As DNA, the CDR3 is TGCAGTGCTGACAGACTGGCGGTGACGGACAATGAGCAGTTCTTC.

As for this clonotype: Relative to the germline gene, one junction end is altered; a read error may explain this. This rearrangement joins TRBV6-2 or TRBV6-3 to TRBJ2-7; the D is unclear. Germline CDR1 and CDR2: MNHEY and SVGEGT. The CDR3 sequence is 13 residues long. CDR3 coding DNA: TGTGCCAGCAGTCACTCCCCTACCTACGAGCAGTACTTC. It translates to CASSHSPTYEQYF.

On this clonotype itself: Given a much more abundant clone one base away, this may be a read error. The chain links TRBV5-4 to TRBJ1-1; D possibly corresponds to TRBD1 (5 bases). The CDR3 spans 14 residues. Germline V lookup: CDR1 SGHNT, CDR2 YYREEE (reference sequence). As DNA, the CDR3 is TGTGCCAGCAGCTTGGCAGGGAAGAACACTGAAGCTCTCTTT. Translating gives CASSLAGKNTEALF.

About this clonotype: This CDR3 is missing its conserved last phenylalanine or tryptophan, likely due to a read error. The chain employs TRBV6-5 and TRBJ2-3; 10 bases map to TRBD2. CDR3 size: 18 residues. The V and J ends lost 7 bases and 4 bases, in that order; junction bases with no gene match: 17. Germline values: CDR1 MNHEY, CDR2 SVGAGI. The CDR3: CASMAALGTSEYADTQYS. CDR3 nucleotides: TGTGCCAGCATGGCTGCCTTAGGGACTAGCGAATACGCAGATACGCAGTATTCT.